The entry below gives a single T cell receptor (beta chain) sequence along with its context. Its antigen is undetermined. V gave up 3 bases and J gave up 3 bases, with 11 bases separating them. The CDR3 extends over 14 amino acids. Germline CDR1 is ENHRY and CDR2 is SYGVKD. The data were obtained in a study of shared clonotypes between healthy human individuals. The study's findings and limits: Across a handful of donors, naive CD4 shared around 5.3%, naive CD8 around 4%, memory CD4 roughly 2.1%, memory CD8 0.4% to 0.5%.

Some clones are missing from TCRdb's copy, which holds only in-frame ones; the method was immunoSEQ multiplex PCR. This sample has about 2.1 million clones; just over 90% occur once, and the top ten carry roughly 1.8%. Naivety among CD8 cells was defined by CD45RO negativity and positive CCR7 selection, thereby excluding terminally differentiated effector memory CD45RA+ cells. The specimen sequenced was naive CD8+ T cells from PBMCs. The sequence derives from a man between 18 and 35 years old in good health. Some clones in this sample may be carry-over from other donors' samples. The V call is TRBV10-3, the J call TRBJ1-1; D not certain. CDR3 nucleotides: TGTGCCATCAGTGACCTCGACGGACACACTGAAGCTTTCTTT. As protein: CAISDLDGHTEAFF.